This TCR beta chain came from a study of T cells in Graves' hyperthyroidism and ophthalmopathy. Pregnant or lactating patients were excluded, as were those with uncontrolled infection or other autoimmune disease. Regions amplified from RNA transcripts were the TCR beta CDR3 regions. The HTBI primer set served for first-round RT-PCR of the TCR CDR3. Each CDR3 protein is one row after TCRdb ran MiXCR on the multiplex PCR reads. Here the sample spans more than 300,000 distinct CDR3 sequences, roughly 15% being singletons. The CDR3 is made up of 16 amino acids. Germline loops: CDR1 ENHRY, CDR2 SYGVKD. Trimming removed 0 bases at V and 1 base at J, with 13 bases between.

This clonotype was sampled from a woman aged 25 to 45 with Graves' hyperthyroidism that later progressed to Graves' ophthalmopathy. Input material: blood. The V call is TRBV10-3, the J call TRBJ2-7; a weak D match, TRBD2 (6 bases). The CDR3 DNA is TGTGCCATCAGTGAGTCGGAGGGAGACAGTTCCTACGAGCAGTACTTC. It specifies CAISESEGDSSYEQYF.